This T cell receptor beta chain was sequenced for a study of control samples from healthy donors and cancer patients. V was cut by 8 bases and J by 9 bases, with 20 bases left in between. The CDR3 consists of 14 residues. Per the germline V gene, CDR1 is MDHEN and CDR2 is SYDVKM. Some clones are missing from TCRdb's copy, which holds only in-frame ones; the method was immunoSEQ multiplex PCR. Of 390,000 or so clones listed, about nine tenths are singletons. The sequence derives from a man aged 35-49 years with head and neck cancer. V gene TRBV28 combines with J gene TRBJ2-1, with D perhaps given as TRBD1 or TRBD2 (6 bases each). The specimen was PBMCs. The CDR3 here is CASEVSGGGVEQFF. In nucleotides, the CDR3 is TGTGCCAGCGAAGTTTCTGGGGGCGGGGTTGAGCAGTTCTTC.